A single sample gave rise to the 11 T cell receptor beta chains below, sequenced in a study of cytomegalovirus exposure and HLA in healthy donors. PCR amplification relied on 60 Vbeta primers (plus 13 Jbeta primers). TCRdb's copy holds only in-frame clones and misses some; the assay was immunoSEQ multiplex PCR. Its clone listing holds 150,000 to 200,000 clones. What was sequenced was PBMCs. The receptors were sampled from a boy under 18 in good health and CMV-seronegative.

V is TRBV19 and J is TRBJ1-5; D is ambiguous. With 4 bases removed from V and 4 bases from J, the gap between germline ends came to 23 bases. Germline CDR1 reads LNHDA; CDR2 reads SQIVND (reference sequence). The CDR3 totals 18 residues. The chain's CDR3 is CASSNHSVGIAANQPQHF. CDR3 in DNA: TGTGCCAGTAGTAACCACTCCGTCGGGATTGCAGCAAATCAGCCCCAGCATTTT.

This CDR3 reads CASSLSGDQETQYF. DNA for the CDR3: TGTGCCAGCAGCTTAAGCGGGGACCAAGAGACCCAGTACTTC. This sequence joins TRBV7-3 and TRBJ2-5; possibly TRBD2 for D (6 bases). V lost 1 base and J lost 0, with 6 bases in between. Germline lookup yields CDR1 SGHTA and CDR2 FQGTGA. CDR3 length: 14 residues.

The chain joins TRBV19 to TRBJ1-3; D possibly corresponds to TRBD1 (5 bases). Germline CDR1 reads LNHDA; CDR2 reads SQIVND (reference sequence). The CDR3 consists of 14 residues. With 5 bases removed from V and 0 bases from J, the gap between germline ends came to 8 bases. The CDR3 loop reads CASSPTGSGNTIYF. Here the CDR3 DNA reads TGTGCCAGTAGTCCAACAGGCTCTGGAAACACCATATATTTT.

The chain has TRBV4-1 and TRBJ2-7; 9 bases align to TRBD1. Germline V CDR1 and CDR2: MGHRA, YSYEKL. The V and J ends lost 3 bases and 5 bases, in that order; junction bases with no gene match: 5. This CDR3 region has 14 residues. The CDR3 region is CASSQVDRGDEQYF. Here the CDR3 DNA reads TGCGCCAGCAGCCAGGTGGACAGGGGCGACGAGCAGTACTTC.

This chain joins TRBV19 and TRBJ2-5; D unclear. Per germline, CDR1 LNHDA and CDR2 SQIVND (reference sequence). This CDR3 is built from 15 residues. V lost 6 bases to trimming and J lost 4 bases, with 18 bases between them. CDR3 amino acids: CASRTRHSFGETQYF. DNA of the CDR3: TGTGCCAGTAGAACCCGACATAGTTTCGGAGAGACCCAGTACTTC.

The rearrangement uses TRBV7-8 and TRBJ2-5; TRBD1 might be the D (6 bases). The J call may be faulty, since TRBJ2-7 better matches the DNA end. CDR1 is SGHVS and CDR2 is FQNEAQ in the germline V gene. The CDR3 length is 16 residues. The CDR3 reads CASSLGGLVLAYEQYF. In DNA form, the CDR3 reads TGTGCCAGCAGCTTAGGGGGGCTAGTTCTTGCCTACGAGCAGTACTTC.

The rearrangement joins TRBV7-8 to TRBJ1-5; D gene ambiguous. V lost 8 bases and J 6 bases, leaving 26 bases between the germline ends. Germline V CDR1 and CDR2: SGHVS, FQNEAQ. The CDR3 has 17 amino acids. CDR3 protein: CASDAGVGRSLIQPQHF. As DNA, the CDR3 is TGTGCCAGCGACGCTGGTGTGGGCCGCTCCCTCATTCAGCCCCAGCATTTT.

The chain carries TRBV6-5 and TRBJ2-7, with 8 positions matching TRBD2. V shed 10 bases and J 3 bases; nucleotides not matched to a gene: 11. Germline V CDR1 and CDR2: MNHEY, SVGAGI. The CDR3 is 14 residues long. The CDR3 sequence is CATARGGRNYEQYF. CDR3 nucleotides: TGTGCCACCGCACGGGGGGGAAGGAACTACGAGCAGTACTTC.

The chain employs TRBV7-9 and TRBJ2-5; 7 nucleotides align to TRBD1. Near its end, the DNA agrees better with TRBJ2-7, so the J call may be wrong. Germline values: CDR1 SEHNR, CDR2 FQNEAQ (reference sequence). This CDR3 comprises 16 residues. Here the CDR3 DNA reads TGTGCCAGCAGCTCTATAGCCGGGACAGCTTCCTACGAGCAGTACTTC. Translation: CASSSIAGTASYEQYF.

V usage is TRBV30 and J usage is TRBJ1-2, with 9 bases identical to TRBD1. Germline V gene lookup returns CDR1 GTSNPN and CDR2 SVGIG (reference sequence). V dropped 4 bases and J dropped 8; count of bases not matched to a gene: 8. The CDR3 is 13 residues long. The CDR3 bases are TGTGCCTGGATTATGGACAGGGGTGGCGGCTACACCTTC. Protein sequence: CAWIMDRGGGYTF.

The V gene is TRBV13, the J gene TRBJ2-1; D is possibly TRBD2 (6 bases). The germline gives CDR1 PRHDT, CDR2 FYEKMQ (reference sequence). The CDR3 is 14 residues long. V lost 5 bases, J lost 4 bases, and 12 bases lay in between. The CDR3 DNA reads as TGTGCCAGCAGCCGGATCGGGGGATACAATGAGCAGTTCTTC. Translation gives CASSRIGGYNEQFF.